Shown below are 22 T cell receptor beta chains from a single sample sequenced in a study of tumor-infiltrating lymphocytes in primary liver carcinoma. Total RNA amounting to around 540 ng was the source from which TCR beta cDNA was made with a constant-region primer. Three-round nested multiplex PCR performed with slightly modified ARM-PCR produced the TCR beta libraries. Forward primers for TRBV1-TRBV30 and a C-beta reverse primer served the first two PCR rounds, at roughly 10 cycles each. TCRdb reprocessed the multiplex PCR reads via MiXCR and lists one record per CDR3 protein. The data show about 320,000 distinct CDR3 sequences, more than 55% seen once. They got blood RNA out of unsorted whole blood and also pulled out germline DNA. Source material: peripheral blood. These receptors originate from a man in his forties or fifties with primary liver carcinoma and hepatitis B virus infection.

Notes on this clonotype: This clone may be a read error of a much larger clone one base away. The V gene is TRBV5-6, the J gene TRBJ2-5; 8 bases are shared with TRBD2. The CDR3 sequence is 19 residues long. The germline V gene encodes CDR1 SGHDT and CDR2 YYEEEE. The CDR3 here is CANSFTVSAGGPGGETQYF. The CDR3 nucleotides read TGTGCCAACAGCTTCACGGTTTCGGCGGGAGGTCCAGGCGGGGAGACCCAGTACTTC.

This clonotype was picked up many times. This rearrangement joins TRBV6-5 to TRBJ2-2, with D unclear. The CDR3 length is 13 residues. From germline, CDR1 is MNHEY and CDR2 SVGAGI. V dropped 2 bases and J dropped 3 bases, with 4 bases sitting between them. DNA for the CDR3: TGTGCCAGCAGTTACCAGGACACCGGGGAGCTGTTTTTT. Translated, it gives CASSYQDTGELFF.

About this clonotype: A read error is likely, as this CDR3 ends without the conserved phenylalanine or tryptophan. The chain recombines TRBV11-3 with TRBJ1-1; no firm D call. The CDR3 sequence is 13 residues long. Germline lookup yields CDR1 SGHNT and CDR2 YENEEA. CDR3 loop: CASSLGPVAEAFS. The CDR3 DNA reads TGTGCCAGTAGCTTAGGTCCAGTCGCTGAAGCTTTCTCT.

The chain couples TRBV2 to TRBJ2-1; tentative D call: TRBD1 (6 bases). Trimming shortened V by 7 bases and J by 5 bases, and 12 bases separated the two germline ends. Germline V CDR1 and CDR2: SNHLY, FYNNEI. The CDR3 has 13 amino acids. Written as DNA, the CDR3 is TGTGCCAGCAAACAGGGAAGGGACAATGAGCAGTTCTTC. Protein sequence: CASKQGRDNEQFF. Looking up the rest from reference TRBV2 and TRBJ2-1 gives the full variable domain: EPEVTQTPSHQVTQMGQEVILRCVPISNHLYFYWYRQILGQKVEFLVSFYNNEISEKSEIFDDQFSVERPDGSNFTLKIRSTKLEDSAMYFCASKQGRDNEQFFGPGTRLTVL.

This clonotype was found many times. J is TRBJ1-2 and V is TRBV6-5; the D is unclear. The V and J ends lost 10 bases and 2 bases respectively, with 11 bases between them. The CDR3 is 12 residues long. Germline CDR1 MNHEY, CDR2 SVGAGI. The CDR3 sequence: CATKGQNYGYTF. The CDR3 bases are TGTGCCACCAAAGGGCAGAACTATGGCTACACCTTC.

As for this clonotype: With a much larger clone just one base away, this may be a read error. The chain is built from TRBV29-1 and TRBJ2-1; D may correspond to TRBD1 or TRBD2 (5 bases each). V lost 6 bases, J lost 7 bases, and 16 bases lay in between. Germline values: CDR1 SQVTM, CDR2 ANQGSEA. The CDR3 totals 13 residues. The CDR3 DNA is TGCAGCGTGAAGGCCCCGGGGCCTAATGAGCAGTTCTTC. This sequence encodes CSVKAPGPNEQFF.

The chain employs TRBV30 and TRBJ1-2; D ambiguous. V was clipped by 0 bases and J by 0 bases, with 8 bases between them. The V gene's germline CDR1 is GTSNPN and CDR2 SVGIG (reference sequence). The CDR3 sequence is 14 residues long. CDR3 protein: CAWSVSMSNYGYTF. The CDR3 region has the DNA TGTGCCTGGAGTGTCAGCATGTCTAACTATGGCTACACCTTC.

Worth noting for this clonotype: The junction and the germline gene differ at one end; a read error may be behind it. The chain recombines TRBV4-3 with TRBJ2-1; D uncertain. Germline CDR1 LGHNA, CDR2 YSLEER. The CDR3 has 15 amino acids. The CDR3 sequence: CVSSQDAVGWNEQFF. The CDR3 bases are TGCGTCAGCAGCCAAGATGCGGTGGGATGGAATGAGCAGTTCTTC.

With respect to this clonotype: A much larger clone lies one base from this, so it may be a read error. The chain couples TRBV4-3 to TRBJ2-7; perhaps TRBD2 as D (5 bases). CDR1 LGHNA and CDR2 YSLEER come from the germline V gene. This CDR3 has 13 residues. Trimming removed 4 bases from V and 3 bases from J, with 10 bases in between. DNA of the CDR3: TGCGCCAGCAGCCGCGGGCACTACTACGAGCAGTACTTC. Protein product: CASSRGHYYEQYF.

A remark on this clonotype: A read error may produce the germline difference seen at one junction end. V and J are TRBV4-3 and TRBJ2-1; maybe TRBD1 (6 bases). Germline-derived CDR1 and CDR2 are LGHNA and YSLEER. This CDR3 contains 15 residues. Written as DNA, the CDR3 is TGCGCCAGCAGTCAGGGGACCAGCGCCTACAATGAGCGGTTCTTC. Encoded protein: CASSQGTSAYNERFF.

Comment on this clonotype: This may stem from a read error, because a much larger clone lies one nucleotide away. This chain joins TRBV6-2 or TRBV6-3 and TRBJ2-7; D is unclear. The CDR3 is made up of 13 amino acids. The ends were cut back, 7 bases at V and 3 bases at J, with 13 bases in the middle. Germline lookup yields CDR1 MNHEY and CDR2 SVGEGT. The DNA for the CDR3 is TGTGCCAGCACCCGGGTGGTGGGCTACGAGCAGTACTTC. This codes for CASTRVVGYEQYF.

The V and J genes are TRBV14 and TRBJ2-3; D is ambiguous. V was clipped by 8 bases and J by 6 bases, with 15 bases between them. The CDR3 spans 13 residues. Germline CDR1 reads SGHDN; CDR2 reads FVKESK. The chain's CDR3 is CASAQDLGDTQYF. DNA of the CDR3: TGTGCCAGCGCCCAAGATTTGGGGGATACGCAGTATTTT.

This clonotype was counted a few times. The rearrangement joins TRBV6-2 or TRBV6-3 to TRBJ2-2, with a tentative D call TRBD1 (6 bases). V lost 5 bases to trimming and J lost 5 bases, with 12 bases between them. Per the germline V gene, CDR1 is MNHEY and CDR2 is SVGEGT. The CDR3 runs 14 residues. The CDR3 sequence: CASSQTGRTGELFF. The DNA for the CDR3 is TGTGCCAGCAGTCAGACAGGCAGGACCGGGGAGCTGTTTTTT.

This clonotype was detected a few times. CDR3 protein: CASSYRLGQGPVETQYF. The CDR3 nucleotides are TGTGCCAGCAGTTACAGACTAGGACAGGGGCCGGTAGAGACCCAGTACTTC. The chain combines TRBV6-2 or TRBV6-3 with TRBJ2-5; 9 bases line up with TRBD1. In germline, CDR1 is MNHEY, CDR2 SVGEGT. With V trimmed by 2 bases and J by 4 bases, 11 bases remained unmatched. The CDR3 is 17 amino acids.

V and J are TRBV5-1 and TRBJ2-3; D ambiguous. The CDR3 contains 15 residues. Germline CDR1 and CDR2: SGHRS and YFSETQ. Trimming cost V 4 bases and J 0 bases, with 12 bases left between them. CDR3 protein: CASSVESRSTDTQYF. The CDR3 DNA is TGCGCCAGCAGCGTTGAGAGTCGGAGCACAGATACGCAGTATTTT.

Here the CDR3 reads CASSPGRPPQHF. CDR3 bases: TGTGCCAGCAGCCCGGGACGGCCCCCCCAGCATTTT. This chain joins TRBV28 and TRBJ1-5; TRBD1 might be the D (5 bases). Trimming removed 6 bases at V and 10 bases at J, with 13 bases between. CDR3 length: 12 residues. The germline V gene has CDR1 MDHEN and CDR2 SYDVKM. Together with reference TRBV28 and TRBJ1-5, the CDR3 gives the full variable domain: DVKVTQSSRYLVKRTGEKVFLECVQDMDHENMFWYRQDPGLGLRLIYFSYDVKMKEKGDIPEGYSVSREKKERFSLILESASTNQTSMYLCASSPGRPPQHFGDGTRLSIL.

The V gene is TRBV6-1, the J gene TRBJ2-3, with D perhaps TRBD1 (6 bases). This CDR3 has 15 residues. Germline CDR1 and CDR2: MNHNS and SASEGT. V gave up 10 bases and J gave up 0 bases, with 17 bases separating them. CDR3 region: CATNDWTASTDTQYF. The CDR3 DNA reads TGTGCCACCAATGACTGGACAGCTAGCACAGATACGCAGTATTTT.

This clonotype was counted only a few times. The chain recombines TRBV7-9 with TRBJ2-1, with D maybe TRBD2 (5 bases). The CDR3 totals 11 residues. The germline V gene has CDR1 SEHNR and CDR2 FQNEAQ (reference sequence). Trimming left V 8 bases short and J 10 bases short, with 12 bases between. The CDR3 coding sequence is TGTGCCAGCCAAGTGGCTAGCGAGCAGTTCTTC. This codes for CASQVASEQFF.

This clonotype showed up just a few times. V is TRBV7-8 and J is TRBJ2-7; 10 bases are a match to TRBD2. The junction had 9 bases not matched to a gene; V was cut back by 7 bases and J by 6 bases. Germline loops: CDR1 SGHVS, CDR2 FQNEAQ. The CDR3 contains 14 residues. CDR3 residues: CASTAGTSAIEQYF. CDR3 nucleotides: TGTGCCAGCACGGCCGGGACTAGCGCGATCGAGCAGTACTTC.

This clonotype was counted only a few times. The V gene is TRBV12-3 or TRBV12-4, the J gene TRBJ1-1; TRBD1 aligns across 9 bases. The CDR3 covers 13 residues. The J segment lost 9 bases and the V segment lost 0 bases, leaving 2 bases of the junction unmatched. As DNA, the CDR3 is TGTGCCAGCAGTTTAGCCGGGACAGGGCAAGCTTTCTTT. Translation gives CASSLAGTGQAFF.

This clonotype has a handful of counts. The chain employs TRBV10-3 and TRBJ1-2; no clear D. This CDR3 spans 16 amino acids. Trimming left V 2 bases short and J 4 bases short, with 17 bases between. Germline V gene data show CDR1 as ENHRY and CDR2 as SYGVKD. In DNA form, the CDR3 reads TGTGCCATCAGTGAGCCCGGCGAAGGTTGGGGCTATGGCTACACCTTC. Translated: CAISEPGEGWGYGYTF.

This clonotype has just one count. The chain couples TRBV4-1 to TRBJ2-7, with 9 bases aligning to TRBD2. Germline CDR1 is MGHRA and CDR2 is YSYEKL. The CDR3 consists of 17 residues. The V and J ends lost 0 bases and 7 bases, in that order; junction bases with no gene match: 13. This chain's CDR3 is CASSQDILAGSSHEQYF. Written as DNA, the CDR3 is TGCGCCAGCAGCCAAGATATACTAGCGGGCAGCTCCCATGAGCAGTACTTC.